The rows below give T cell receptor beta chains drawn from one sample of a study of cytomegalovirus exposure and HLA in healthy donors. Assay used: immunoSEQ multiplex PCR; TCRdb lists only in-frame clones, some missing. The top ten hold about 2.8% of the sample, which has some 140,000 clones, 65% to 80% seen once. The material sequenced was PBMCs. These receptor sequences come from a man younger than 30 in good health and CMV-seronegative. CDR3s include the opening cysteine and the closing phenylalanine or tryptophan. The D gene is left open where the match is weak. Clone sizes are given selectively: once, few, many, or a class where the clone is expanded.

v_call	j_call	d_call	clone_size	cdr3_aa	cdr3_nt
TRBV7-9	TRBJ1-4	-	-	CASSYGLVPGNEKLFF	TGTGCCAGCAGCTACGGTCTCGTCCCAGGAAATGAAAAACTGTTTTTT
TRBV2	TRBJ2-3	-	-	CASSRNGDFSDTQYF	TGTGCCAGCAGTCGGAACGGGGATTTTTCAGATACGCAGTATTTT
TRBV6-5	TRBJ1-1	-	-	CASSYSTRGDTEAFF	TGTGCCAGCAGTTACTCGACCCGGGGGGACACTGAAGCTTTCTTT
TRBV27	TRBJ2-2	-	-	CASAFRGELFF	TGTGCCAGCGCCTTCAGGGGGGAGCTGTTTTTT
TRBV20-1	TRBJ1-2	-	once	CSAAPGRGYTF	TGCAGTGCCGCACCAGGGCGAGGCTACACCTTC
TRBV5-1	TRBJ1-2	-	-	CASSLASNYGYTF	TGCGCCAGCAGCTTGGCTTCTAACTATGGCTACACCTTC
TRBV7-9	TRBJ2-2	-	-	CASSFSVGQGAGELFF	TGTGCCAGCAGCTTTTCGGTTGGGCAGGGTGCCGGGGAGCTGTTTTTT
TRBV29-1	TRBJ2-3	-	-	CSVYPGNPASTDTQYF	TGCAGCGTTTATCCGGGGAACCCCGCGAGCACAGATACGCAGTATTTT
TRBV11-2	TRBJ2-3	-	-	CASSPGLDSHTDTQYF	TGTGCCAGCAGCCCGGGCCTGGACAGTCACACAGATACGCAGTATTTT
TRBV7-9	TRBJ2-7	-	few	CASSLQDLEQYF	TGTGCCAGCAGCTTACAGGACTTGGAGCAGTACTTC
TRBV28	TRBJ1-2	TRBD1	-	CASSAGTGRYGYTF	TGTGCCAGCAGTGCCGGGACAGGGAGGTATGGCTACACCTTC
TRBV9	TRBJ2-3	TRBD2	-	CASSPRMSRSGGPTDTQYF	TGTGCCAGCAGCCCTCGGATGTCACGTAGCGGGGGGCCCACAGATACGCAGTATTTT
TRBV27	TRBJ2-3	TRBD2	-	CASSFGREADTQYF	TGTGCCAGCAGTTTTGGGAGGGAAGCAGATACGCAGTATTTT
TRBV7-2	TRBJ2-3	-	-	CASSLLRGTDTQYF	TGTGCCAGCAGCCTACTTCGCGGCACAGATACGCAGTATTTT
TRBV27	TRBJ2-1	TRBD1	-	CASSSGTGSYNEQFF	TGTGCCAGCAGTTCCGGGACAGGGTCCTACAATGAGCAGTTCTTC
TRBV4-1	TRBJ2-1	TRBD2	few	CASSQEPTSGVGYNEQFF	TGCGCCAGCAGCCAAGAACCAACTAGCGGGGTGGGCTACAATGAGCAGTTCTTC
TRBV5-6	TRBJ2-5	TRBD2	-	CASSRGLALAETQYF	TGTGCCAGCAGCCGGGGACTAGCGTTAGCAGAGACCCAGTACTTC
TRBV5-4	TRBJ2-2	-	-	CASSSDSTGELFF	TGTGCCAGCAGCTCAGACAGCACCGGGGAGCTGTTTTTT
TRBV4-3	TRBJ2-7	-	-	CASSQVGGTYEQYF	TGCGCCAGCAGCCAAGTGGGGGGAACCTACGAGCAGTACTTC
TRBV6-5	TRBJ1-4	-	-	CASSHEGGLNEKLFF	TGTGCCAGCAGCCACGAAGGGGGATTGAATGAAAAACTGTTTTTT
TRBV19	TRBJ2-1	TRBD2	few	CASSIQLAGGQEQFF	TGTGCCAGTAGTATCCAACTAGCGGGGGGGCAAGAGCAGTTCTTC
TRBV7-9	TRBJ1-1	-	-	CASSLVRGNTEAFF	TGTGCCAGCAGCTTAGTCAGGGGGAACACTGAAGCTTTCTTT
TRBV12-5	TRBJ2-3	-	-	CASGLSSDTQYF	TGTGCTAGTGGTTTGTCGTCAGATACGCAGTATTTT
TRBV19	TRBJ1-5	TRBD1	-	CASSMYRGNQPQHF	TGTGCCAGTAGTATGTACAGGGGAAATCAGCCCCAGCATTTT
TRBV5-1	TRBJ2-6	-	-	CASSAGPGGANVLTF	TGCGCCAGCAGCGCGGGACCAGGGGGGGCCAACGTCCTGACTTTC
TRBV7-2	TRBJ1-6	TRBD1	-	CASSLDRGGSPLHF	TGTGCCAGCAGCTTAGACAGGGGAGGATCACCCCTCCACTTT
TRBV6-6	TRBJ1-5	-	-	CASSIGDSNQPQHF	TGTGCCAGCAGTATAGGGGATAGCAATCAGCCCCAGCATTTT
TRBV7-9	TRBJ1-5	-	few	CASSRGNQPQHF	TGTGCCAGCAGCCGGGGGAATCAGCCCCAGCATTTT
TRBV27	TRBJ1-2	-	-	CATRRGNRDSYGYTF	TGTGCCACCAGGAGGGGAAACCGGGACTCCTATGGCTACACCTTC
TRBV27	TRBJ1-5	-	-	CASSLVGGHQPQHF	TGTGCCAGCAGTTTGGTAGGGGGACATCAGCCCCAGCATTTT
TRBV5-1	TRBJ1-5	-	-	CASSPGTFSNQPQHF	TGCGCCAGCAGCCCGGGTACCTTTAGCAATCAGCCCCAGCATTTT
TRBV6-1	TRBJ2-4	-	-	CASGSDLAKNSQYF	TGTGCCAGCGGGTCGGATCTAGCCAAAAACAGTCAGTACTTC
TRBV28	TRBJ2-7	TRBD2	-	CASRGGGGPYEQYF	TGTGCCAGCCGGGGGGGCGGGGGGCCCTACGAGCAGTACTTC